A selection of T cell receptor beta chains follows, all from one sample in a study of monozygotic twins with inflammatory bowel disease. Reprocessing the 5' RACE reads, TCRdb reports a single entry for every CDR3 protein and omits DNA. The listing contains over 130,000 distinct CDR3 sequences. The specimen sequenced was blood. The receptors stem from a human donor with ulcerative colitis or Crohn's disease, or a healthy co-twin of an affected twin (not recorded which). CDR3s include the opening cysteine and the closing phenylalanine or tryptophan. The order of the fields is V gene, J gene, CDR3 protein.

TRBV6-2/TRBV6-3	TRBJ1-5	CASVSTGGRKPQHF
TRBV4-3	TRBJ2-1	CASSQDVIAGGPYNEQFF
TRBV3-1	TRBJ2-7	CASSQTLYYEQYF
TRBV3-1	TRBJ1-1	CASSLGSEALF
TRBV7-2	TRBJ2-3	CASSSMGDTQYF
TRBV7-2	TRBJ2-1	CASSPSPDYNEQFF
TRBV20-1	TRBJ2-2	CSARQSTGELFF
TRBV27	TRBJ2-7	CASSLGRPYEQYF
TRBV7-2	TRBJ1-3	CASSLGDRAANTIYF
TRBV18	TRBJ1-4	CASSPPADREKLFF